This TCR beta chain was recorded in a study of T cell changes during pregnancy in multiple sclerosis. This clone showed up just a few times. This CDR3 spans 16 amino acids. V gave up 3 bases and J gave up 3 bases; unmatched junction bases: 7. Measured with immunoSEQ multiplex PCR; TCRdb has only the in-frame clones, and not every one. Of approximately 110,000 clones listed, about 89% are singletons. Sequenced material: peripheral blood, taken after pregnancy. The chain employs TRBV23-1 and TRBJ1-5, with 8 bases fitting TRBD1. Being an ORF, TRBV23-1 has a function that is uncertain. The TCR sequence derives from a female donor with multiple sclerosis, enrolled in a pregnancy study. In DNA, the CDR3 is TGCGCCAGCAGTCAGGGGACAGGCGGCTCCAATCAGCCCCAGCATTTT. Translation gives CASSQGTGGSNQPQHF.